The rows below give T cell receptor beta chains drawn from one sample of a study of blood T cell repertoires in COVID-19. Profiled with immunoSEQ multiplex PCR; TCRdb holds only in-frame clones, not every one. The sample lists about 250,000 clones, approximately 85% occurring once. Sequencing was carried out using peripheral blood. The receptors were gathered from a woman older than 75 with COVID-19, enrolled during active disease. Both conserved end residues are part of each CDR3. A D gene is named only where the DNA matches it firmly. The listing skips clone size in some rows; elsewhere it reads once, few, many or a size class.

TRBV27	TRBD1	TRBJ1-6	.	TGTGCCAGCAGGGGACAGGGACAGAATTCACCCCTCCACTTT	CASRGQGQNSPLHF
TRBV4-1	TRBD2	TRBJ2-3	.	TGCGCCAGCAGCCAAGGGGAGCGGGGGTACACAGATACGCAGTATTTT	CASSQGERGYTDTQYF
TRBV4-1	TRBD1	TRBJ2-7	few	TGCGCCAGCAGCAGGACAGGGGTCGGGTCAGAGCAGTACTTC	CASSRTGVGSEQYF
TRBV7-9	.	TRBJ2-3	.	TGTGCCAGCAGCTTGGCGGTCCGCACAGATACGCAGTATTTT	CASSLAVRTDTQYF
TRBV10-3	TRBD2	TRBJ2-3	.	TGTGCCATCAGTGATCGGGCGGGGGGGGTCACAGATACGCAGTATTTT	CAISDRAGGVTDTQYF
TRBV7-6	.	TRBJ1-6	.	TGTGCCAGCAGCCAGGACACAGGGACCAATAATTCACCCCTCCACTTT	CASSQDTGTNNSPLHF
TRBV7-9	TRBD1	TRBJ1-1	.	TGTGCCAGCAGCTTAGCGATAGGGGGACAGGGACGAGAAGCTTTCTTT	CASSLAIGGQGREAFF
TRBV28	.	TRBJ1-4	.	TGTGCCAGCACTTCGGGGACTCTAAATGAAAAACTGTTTTTT	CASTSGTLNEKLFF
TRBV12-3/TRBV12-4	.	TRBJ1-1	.	TGTGCCAGCAGTTCGGGGGTGAACACTGAAGCTTTCTTT	CASSSGVNTEAFF
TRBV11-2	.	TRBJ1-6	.	TGTGCCAGCAGCTCCCATTCGACAGGAGTGGTAAATTATTCACCCCTCCACTTT	CASSSHSTGVVNYSPLHF
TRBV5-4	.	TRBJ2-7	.	TGTGCCAGCAGCTCCCCTCGGGACACTTTATACGAGCAGTACTTC	CASSSPRDTLYEQYF